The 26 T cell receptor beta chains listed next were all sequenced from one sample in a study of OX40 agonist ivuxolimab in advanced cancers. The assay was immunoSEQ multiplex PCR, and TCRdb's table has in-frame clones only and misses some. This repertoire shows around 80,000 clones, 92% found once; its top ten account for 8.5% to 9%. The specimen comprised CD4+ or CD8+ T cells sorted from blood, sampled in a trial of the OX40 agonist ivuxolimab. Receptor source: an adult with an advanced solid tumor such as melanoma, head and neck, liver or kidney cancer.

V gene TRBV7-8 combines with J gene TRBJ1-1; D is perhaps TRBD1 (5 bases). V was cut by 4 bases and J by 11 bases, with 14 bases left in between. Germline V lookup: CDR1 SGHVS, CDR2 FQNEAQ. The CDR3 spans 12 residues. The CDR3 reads CASSSGGFRAFF. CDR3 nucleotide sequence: TGTGCCAGCAGCTCCGGGGGATTTCGGGCTTTCTTT.

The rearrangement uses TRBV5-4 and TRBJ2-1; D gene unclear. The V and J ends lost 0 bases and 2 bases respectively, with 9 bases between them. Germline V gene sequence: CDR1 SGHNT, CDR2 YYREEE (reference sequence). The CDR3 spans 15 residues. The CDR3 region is CASSLARATYNEQFF. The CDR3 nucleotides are TGTGCCAGCAGCTTGGCCCGAGCCACCTACAATGAGCAGTTCTTC.

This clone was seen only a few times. The CDR3 sequence: CSVEEGWEFF. The CDR3 nucleotides are TGCAGCGTTGAAGAAGGGTGGGAGTTCTTC. This chain links TRBV29-1 with TRBJ2-1; unclear D gene. The CDR3 totals 10 residues. The germline V gene has CDR1 SQVTM and CDR2 ANQGSEA. V was clipped by 0 bases and J by 14 bases, with 8 bases between them.

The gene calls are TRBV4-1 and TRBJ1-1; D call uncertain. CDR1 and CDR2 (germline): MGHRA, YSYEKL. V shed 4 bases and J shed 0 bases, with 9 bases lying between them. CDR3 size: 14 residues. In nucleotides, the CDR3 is TGCGCCAGCAGCCCCCAGGAGGTGAACACTGAAGCTTTCTTT. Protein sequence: CASSPQEVNTEAFF.

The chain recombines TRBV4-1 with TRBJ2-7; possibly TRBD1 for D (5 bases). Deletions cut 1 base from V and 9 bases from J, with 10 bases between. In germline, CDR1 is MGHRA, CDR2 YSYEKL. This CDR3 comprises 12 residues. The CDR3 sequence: CASSQGWGAQYF. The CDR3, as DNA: TGCGCCAGCAGCCAAGGATGGGGCGCGCAGTACTTC.

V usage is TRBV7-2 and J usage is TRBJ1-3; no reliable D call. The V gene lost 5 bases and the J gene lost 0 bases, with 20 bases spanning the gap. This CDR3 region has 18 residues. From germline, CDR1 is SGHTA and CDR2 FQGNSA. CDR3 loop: CASSQSGLGWSSGNTIYF. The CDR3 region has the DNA TGTGCCAGCAGCCAATCTGGGCTGGGTTGGAGCTCTGGAAACACCATATATTTT.

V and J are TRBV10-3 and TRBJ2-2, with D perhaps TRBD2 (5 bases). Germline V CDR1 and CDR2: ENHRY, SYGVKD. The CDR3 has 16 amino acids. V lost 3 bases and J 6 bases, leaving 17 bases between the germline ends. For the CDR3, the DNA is TGTGCCATCAGTGAAGTAAATTGGGAGCCTCCCGGGGAGCTGTTTTTT. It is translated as CAISEVNWEPPGELFF.

Written as DNA, the CDR3 is TGTGCCAGCAGTGAGGATTATAGCAATCAGCCCCAGCATTTT. It translates to CASSEDYSNQPQHF. The V and J genes are TRBV6-4 and TRBJ1-5; no clear D gene. The CDR3 is 14 amino acids. V lost 3 bases, J lost 0 bases, and 6 bases lay in between. The germline V gene encodes CDR1 MRHNA and CDR2 SNTAGT.

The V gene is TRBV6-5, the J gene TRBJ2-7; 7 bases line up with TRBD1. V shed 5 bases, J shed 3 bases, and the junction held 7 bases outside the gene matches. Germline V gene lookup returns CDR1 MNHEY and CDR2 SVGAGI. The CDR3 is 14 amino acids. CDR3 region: CASSETDRVYEQYF. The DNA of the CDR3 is TGTGCCAGCAGTGAGACCGACAGGGTCTACGAGCAGTACTTC.

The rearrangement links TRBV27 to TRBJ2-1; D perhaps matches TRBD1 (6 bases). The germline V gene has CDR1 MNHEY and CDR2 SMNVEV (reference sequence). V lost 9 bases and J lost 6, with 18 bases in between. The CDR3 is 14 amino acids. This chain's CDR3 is CASCGMDSFNEQFF. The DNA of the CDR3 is TGTGCCAGTTGCGGAATGGACAGTTTCAATGAGCAGTTCTTC.

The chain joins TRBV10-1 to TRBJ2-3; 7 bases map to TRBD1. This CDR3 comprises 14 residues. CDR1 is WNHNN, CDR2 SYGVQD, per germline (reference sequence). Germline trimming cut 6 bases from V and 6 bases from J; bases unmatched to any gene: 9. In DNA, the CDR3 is TGCGCCAGCAGGCCCGGGACAGATCTGGATACGCAGTATTTT. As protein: CASRPGTDLDTQYF.

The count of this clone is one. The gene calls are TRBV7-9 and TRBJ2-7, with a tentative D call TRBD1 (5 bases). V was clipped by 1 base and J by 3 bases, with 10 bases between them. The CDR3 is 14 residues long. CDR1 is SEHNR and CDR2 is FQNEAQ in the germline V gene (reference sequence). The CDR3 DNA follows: TGTGCCAGCAGCTTAGTTGGACACCTCTACGAGCAGTACTTC. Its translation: CASSLVGHLYEQYF.

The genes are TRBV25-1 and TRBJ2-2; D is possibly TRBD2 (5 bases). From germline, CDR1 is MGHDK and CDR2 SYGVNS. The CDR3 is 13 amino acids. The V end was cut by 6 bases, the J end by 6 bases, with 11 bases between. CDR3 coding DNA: TGTGCCAGCAGCGGACTTATATCCGGGGAGCTGTTTTTT. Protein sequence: CASSGLISGELFF.

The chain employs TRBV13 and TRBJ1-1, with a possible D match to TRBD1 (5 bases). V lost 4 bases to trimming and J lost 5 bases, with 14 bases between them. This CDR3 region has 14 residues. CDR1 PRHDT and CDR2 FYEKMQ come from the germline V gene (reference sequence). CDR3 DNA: TGTGCCAGCAGCTCCAGTCGAGGGGTTACTGAAGCTTTCTTT. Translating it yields CASSSSRGVTEAFF.

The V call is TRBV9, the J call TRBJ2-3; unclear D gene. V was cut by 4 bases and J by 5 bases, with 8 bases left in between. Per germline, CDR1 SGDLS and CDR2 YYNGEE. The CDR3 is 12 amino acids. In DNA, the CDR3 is TGTGCCAGCAGCTCAAGCGAAGATACGCAGTATTTT. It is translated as CASSSSEDTQYF.

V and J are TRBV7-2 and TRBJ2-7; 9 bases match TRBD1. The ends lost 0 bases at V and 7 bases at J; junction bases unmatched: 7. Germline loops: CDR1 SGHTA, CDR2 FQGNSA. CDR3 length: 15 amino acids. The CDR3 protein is CASSLAPGQGREQYF. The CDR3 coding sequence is TGTGCCAGCAGCTTAGCCCCGGGACAGGGAAGGGAGCAGTACTTC.

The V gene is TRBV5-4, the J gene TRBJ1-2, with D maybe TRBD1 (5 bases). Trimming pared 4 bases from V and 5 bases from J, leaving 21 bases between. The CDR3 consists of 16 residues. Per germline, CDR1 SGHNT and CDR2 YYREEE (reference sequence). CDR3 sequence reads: CASSPRDLDRRYGYTF. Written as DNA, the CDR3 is TGTGCCAGCAGCCCACGGGACCTCGACCGCCGGTATGGCTACACCTTC.

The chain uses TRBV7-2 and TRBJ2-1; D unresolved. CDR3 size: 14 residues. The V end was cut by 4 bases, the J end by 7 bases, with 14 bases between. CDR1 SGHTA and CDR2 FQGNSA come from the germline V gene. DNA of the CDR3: TGTGCCAGCAGCTACACCTTGATAGGGAATGAGCAGTTCTTC. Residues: CASSYTLIGNEQFF.

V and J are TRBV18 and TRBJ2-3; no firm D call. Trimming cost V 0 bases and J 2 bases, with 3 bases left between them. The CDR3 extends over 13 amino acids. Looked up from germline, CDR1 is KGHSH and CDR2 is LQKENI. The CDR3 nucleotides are TGTGCCAGCTCACCACCACTCACAGATACGCAGTATTTT. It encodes CASSPPLTDTQYF.

The DNA of the CDR3 is TGTGCCAGCAGCCCCGGGACAGGGGATACTGAAGCTTTCTTT. It yields the protein CASSPGTGDTEAFF. This chain connects TRBV9 to TRBJ1-1, with TRBD1 matching 10 bases. This CDR3 spans 14 amino acids. V shed 4 bases, J shed 5 bases, and the junction held 5 bases outside the gene matches. In germline, CDR1 is SGDLS, CDR2 YYNGEE.

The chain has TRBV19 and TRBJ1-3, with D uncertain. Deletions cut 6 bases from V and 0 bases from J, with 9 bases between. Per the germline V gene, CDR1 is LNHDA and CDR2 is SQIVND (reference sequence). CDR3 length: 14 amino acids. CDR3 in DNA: TGTGCCAGTAGAAAACTCAACTCTGGAAACACCATATATTTT. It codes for CASRKLNSGNTIYF. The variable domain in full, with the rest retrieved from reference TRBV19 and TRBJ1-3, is DGGITQSPKYLFRKEGQNVTLSCEQNLNHDAMYWYRQDPGQGLRLIYYSQIVNDFQKGDIAEGYSVSREKKESFPLTVTSAQKNPTAFYLCASRKLNSGNTIYFGEGSWLTVV.

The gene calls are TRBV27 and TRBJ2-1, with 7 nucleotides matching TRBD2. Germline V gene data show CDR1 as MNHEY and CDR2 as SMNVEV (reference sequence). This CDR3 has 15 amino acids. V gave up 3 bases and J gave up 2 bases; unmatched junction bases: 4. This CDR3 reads CASSLRLAAYNEQFF. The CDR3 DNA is TGTGCCAGCAGTTTGAGGCTAGCGGCCTACAATGAGCAGTTCTTC.

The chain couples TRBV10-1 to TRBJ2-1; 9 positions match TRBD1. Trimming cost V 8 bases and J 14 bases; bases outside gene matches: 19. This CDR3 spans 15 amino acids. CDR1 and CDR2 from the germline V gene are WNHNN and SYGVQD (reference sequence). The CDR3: CASGPTGGNTLGEFF. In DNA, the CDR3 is TGCGCCAGCGGCCCGACAGGGGGTAATACCTTGGGGGAGTTCTTC.

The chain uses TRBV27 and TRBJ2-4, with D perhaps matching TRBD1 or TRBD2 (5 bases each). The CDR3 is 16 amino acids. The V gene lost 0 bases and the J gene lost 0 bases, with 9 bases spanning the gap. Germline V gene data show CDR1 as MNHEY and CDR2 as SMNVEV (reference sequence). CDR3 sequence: CASSLSGVLAKNIQYF. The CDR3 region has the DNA TGTGCCAGCAGTTTATCGGGGGTCTTAGCCAAAAACATTCAGTACTTC.

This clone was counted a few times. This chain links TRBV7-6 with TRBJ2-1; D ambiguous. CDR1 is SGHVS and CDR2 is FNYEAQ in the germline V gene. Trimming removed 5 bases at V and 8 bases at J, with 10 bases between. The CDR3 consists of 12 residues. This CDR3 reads CASSPLGYEQFF. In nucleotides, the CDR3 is TGTGCCAGCAGCCCGCTGGGGTATGAGCAGTTCTTC.

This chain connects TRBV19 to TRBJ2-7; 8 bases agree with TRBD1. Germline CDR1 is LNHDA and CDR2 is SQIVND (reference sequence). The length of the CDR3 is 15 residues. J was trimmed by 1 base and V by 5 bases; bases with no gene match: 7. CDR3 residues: CASSARTGTSYEQYF. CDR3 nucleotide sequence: TGTGCCAGTAGTGCGAGGACAGGGACATCCTACGAGCAGTACTTC.